A selection of T cell receptor beta chains follows, all from one sample in a study of quantifying T cell responses using KT2 cells. TCRdb re-derived calls from the UMI-ligation and nested PCR reads in MiXCR, one entry per CDR3 protein. The sample comprises some 41,000 distinct CDR3 sequences, approximately 17% of which are singletons, and less than 50% rests with the top ten. The sequenced material came from PBMCs spiked with cells of the T cell clone KT2. The receptors stem from a human donor. Each CDR3 is given with its conserved first and last residue. A D gene is named only where the DNA matches it firmly. Where a row states a size, it is once, few, many or the class of an expanded clone; other rows omit it.

J: TRBJ2-3; size: few; V: TRBV10-3; D: NA; CDR3: CAISEPAGTGRTDTQYF; DNA: TGTGCCATCAGTGAGCCAGCCGGGACGGGGAGGACAGATACGCAGTATTTT
J: TRBJ2-2; size: NA; V: TRBV6-2/TRBV6-3; D: NA; CDR3: CASSYGEAGELFF; DNA: TGTGCCAGCAGTTACGGGGAAGCCGGGGAGCTGTTTTTT
J: TRBJ1-4; size: NA; V: TRBV20-1; D: NA; CDR3: CSAKNPSGEKLFF; DNA: TGCAGTGCTAAAAACCCATCAGGAGAAAAACTGTTTTTT
J: TRBJ2-3; size: NA; V: TRBV4-2; D: TRBD2; CDR3: CASSQEQRGALASTDTQYF; DNA: TGTGCCAGCAGCCAAGAGCAGCGGGGGGCCTTAGCTAGCACAGATACGCAGTATTTT
J: TRBJ2-3; size: many; V: TRBV20-1; D: TRBD2; CDR3: CSAEAGGPSTDTQYF; DNA: TGCAGTGCTGAAGCGGGGGGACCTAGCACAGATACGCAGTATTTT
J: TRBJ2-1; size: few; V: TRBV20-1; D: TRBD2; CDR3: CSARDETSGGYSYNEQFF; DNA: TGCAGTGCTAGAGATGAGACTAGCGGGGGTTACTCCTACAATGAGCAGTTCTTC
J: TRBJ1-2; size: NA; V: TRBV14; D: TRBD1; CDR3: CASSLAGTGHYGYTF; DNA: TGTGCCAGCAGCCTCGCTGGGACAGGGCACTATGGCTACACCTTC
J: TRBJ1-2; size: few; V: TRBV20-1; D: TRBD1; CDR3: CSATTGTGNGYTF; DNA: TGCAGTGCAACTACCGGGACAGGGAATGGCTACACCTTC
J: TRBJ2-1; size: NA; V: TRBV2; D: TRBD1; CDR3: CASSVRQGDYNEQFF; DNA: TGTGCCAGCAGTGTAAGGCAGGGGGACTACAATGAGCAGTTCTTC
J: TRBJ1-5; size: NA; V: TRBV12-3/TRBV12-4; D: TRBD1; CDR3: CASRADRANQPQHF; DNA: TGTGCCAGCAGAGCCGACAGGGCTAATCAGCCCCAGCATTTT
J: TRBJ2-5; size: NA; V: TRBV7-6; D: NA; CDR3: CASSSWGSDQETQYF; DNA: TGTGCCAGCAGCTCTTGGGGTAGCGACCAAGAGACCCAGTACTTC
J: TRBJ2-7; size: few; V: TRBV6-1; D: TRBD2; CDR3: CASSDGRRERGDEQYF; DNA: TGTGCCAGCAGTGATGGGCGGCGGGAGCGGGGGGACGAGCAGTACTTC
J: TRBJ1-5; size: NA; V: TRBV11-2; D: NA; CDR3: CASSLDQGGNQPQHF; DNA: TGTGCCAGCAGCTTAGATCAAGGGGGCAATCAGCCCCAGCATTTT
J: TRBJ2-3; size: NA; V: TRBV6-5; D: NA; CDR3: CASREADTQYF; DNA: TGTGCCAGCAGGGAAGCAGATACGCAGTATTTT
J: TRBJ2-1; size: NA; V: TRBV7-6; D: NA; CDR3: CASSVGTGAPVNEQFF; DNA: TGTGCCAGCAGCGTCGGGACCGGCGCTCCAGTCAATGAGCAGTTCTTC
J: TRBJ2-1; size: few; V: TRBV6-1; D: NA; CDR3: CATREGGYDEQFF; DNA: TGTGCCACCAGGGAGGGGGGTTATGATGAGCAGTTCTTC
J: TRBJ2-1; size: few; V: TRBV12-3/TRBV12-4; D: TRBD2; CDR3: CASWLAGNNEQFF; DNA: TGTGCCAGCTGGCTAGCGGGAAACAATGAGCAGTTCTTC
J: TRBJ2-7; size: few; V: TRBV7-6; D: TRBD1; CDR3: CASSSYRDRATKQYF; DNA: TGTGCCAGCAGCTCATACCGGGACAGGGCTACGAAGCAGTACTTC
J: TRBJ2-7; size: many; V: TRBV29-1; D: NA; CDR3: CSVESGTYEQYF; DNA: TGCAGCGTTGAATCCGGGACCTACGAGCAGTACTTC
J: TRBJ1-5; size: few; V: TRBV5-5; D: TRBD1; CDR3: CASSSGDRDQPQHF; DNA: TGTGCCAGCAGCTCGGGGGACAGAGATCAGCCCCAGCATTTT
J: TRBJ2-3; size: NA; V: TRBV10-3; D: NA; CDR3: CAISDSGLSTDTQYF; DNA: TGTGCCATCAGTGATTCCGGACTATCCACAGATACGCAGTATTTT
J: TRBJ1-2; size: NA; V: TRBV7-2; D: TRBD1; CDR3: CASSGDRGAGYGYTF; DNA: TGTGCCAGCAGCGGGGACAGGGGCGCGGGCTATGGCTACACCTTC
J: TRBJ1-6; size: NA; V: TRBV27; D: NA; CDR3: CASSPSLGQGYNSPLHF; DNA: TGTGCCAGCAGCCCCAGCCTCGGGCAGGGCTATAATTCACCCCTCCACTTT
J: TRBJ2-3; size: NA; V: TRBV20-1; D: TRBD2; CDR3: CSATRGLAGGGTDTQYF; DNA: TGCAGTGCCACCAGGGGACTAGCGGGGGGTGGCACAGATACGCAGTATTTT
J: TRBJ1-5; size: NA; V: TRBV12-3/TRBV12-4; D: TRBD1; CDR3: CASSSRQGRNQPQHF; DNA: TGTGCCAGCAGTTCCAGACAGGGCCGCAATCAGCCCCAGCATTTT
J: TRBJ2-7; size: NA; V: TRBV12-3/TRBV12-4; D: NA; CDR3: CASSYQASYEQYF; DNA: TGTGCCAGCAGTTATCAGGCCTCCTACGAGCAGTACTTC
J: TRBJ2-1; size: few; V: TRBV2; D: NA; CDR3: CASSELSKQYNEQFF; DNA: TGTGCCAGCAGTGAATTAAGCAAACAATACAATGAGCAGTTCTTC
J: TRBJ2-2; size: many; V: TRBV24-1; D: NA; CDR3: CATSDSLSGELFF; DNA: TGTGCCACCAGTGATTCCTTGAGCGGGGAGCTGTTTTTT
J: TRBJ2-5; size: NA; V: TRBV6-2/TRBV6-3; D: TRBD2; CDR3: CASSEREHETQYF; DNA: TGTGCCAGCAGTGAGCGGGAGCACGAGACCCAGTACTTC
J: TRBJ1-1; size: NA; V: TRBV5-1; D: TRBD1; CDR3: CASSLGGPGTGGFKNTEAFF; DNA: TGCGCCAGCAGCTTGGGGGGACCCGGGACAGGGGGCTTCAAGAACACTGAAGCTTTCTTT
J: TRBJ2-1; size: many; V: TRBV20-1; D: NA; CDR3: CSASSYNEQFF; DNA: TGCAGTGCTAGTAGCTACAATGAGCAGTTCTTC
J: TRBJ2-5; size: NA; V: TRBV12-3/TRBV12-4; D: NA; CDR3: CASSFAGSGGETQYF; DNA: TGTGCCAGCAGTTTCGCGGGTTCCGGCGGGGAGACCCAGTACTTC
J: TRBJ1-2; size: few; V: TRBV7-9; D: TRBD1; CDR3: CASSRGQGFYGYTF; DNA: TGTGCCAGCAGCCGGGGACAGGGGTTTTATGGCTACACCTTC
J: TRBJ1-1; size: NA; V: TRBV5-5; D: TRBD1; CDR3: CASRGGTANTFEAFF; DNA: TGTGCCAGCAGGGGCGGGACAGCGAATACTTTCGAAGCTTTCTTT
J: TRBJ2-3; size: NA; V: TRBV30; D: NA; CDR3: CAWNPPGTPRNSPDTQYF; DNA: TGTGCCTGGAACCCCCCGGGTACGCCACGGAATTCGCCAGATACGCAGTATTTT